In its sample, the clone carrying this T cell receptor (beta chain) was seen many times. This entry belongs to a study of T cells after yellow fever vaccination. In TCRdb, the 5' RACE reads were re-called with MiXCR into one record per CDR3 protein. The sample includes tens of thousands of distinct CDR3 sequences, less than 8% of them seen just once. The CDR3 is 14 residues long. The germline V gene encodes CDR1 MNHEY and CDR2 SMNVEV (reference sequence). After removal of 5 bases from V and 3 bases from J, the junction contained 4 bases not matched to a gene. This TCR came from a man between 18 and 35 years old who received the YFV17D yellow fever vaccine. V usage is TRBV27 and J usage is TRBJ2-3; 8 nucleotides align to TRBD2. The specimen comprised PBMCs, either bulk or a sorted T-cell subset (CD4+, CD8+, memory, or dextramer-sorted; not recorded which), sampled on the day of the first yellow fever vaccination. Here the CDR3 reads CASSNGGETDTQYF. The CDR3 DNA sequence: TGTGCCAGCAGTAACGGGGGGGAGACAGATACGCAGTATTTT.